The TCR beta chain under discussion was sequenced for a study of CD8+ T cells in alopecia areata. Treatment meaning: oral pan-JAK inhibitor, 5-10 mg twice daily. Samples from alopecia areata patients were lesional scalp punch biopsies and peripheral blood. Whole-study findings and limits: Clarity of TCR sharing across patients fell short of that in mice, possibly HLA-related. Scalp clonality and expanded CD8+ clones among the top 100 showed significant decreases with tofacitinib.

CDR3 size: 15 residues. The germline V gene encodes CDR1 SGHTA and CDR2 FQGNSA. V gave up 5 bases and J gave up 5 bases, with 17 bases separating them. A remark on this clone: What it binds is unknown.

Extraction of RNA preceded its reverse transcription into cDNA, which served as the sequencing template. Libraries were prepared by immunoSEQ multiplex PCR; TCRdb keeps only in-frame clonotypes and omits some of them. The sample holds 170,000 or so clones; 55% to 75% are singletons and the top ten take roughly 0.91%. The chain couples TRBV7-2 to TRBJ2-3; maybe TRBD2 (6 bases). The receptor was derived from a human donor with alopecia areata. Source: CD4+ T cells sorted from blood, taken at week 4, from a patient treated with tofacitinib. The CDR3 loop is CASSTLGGAQDTQYF. CDR3 DNA: TGTGCCAGCAGCACGTTGGGCGGGGCGCAAGATACGCAGTATTTT.